Detailed here is one T cell receptor beta chain. Clones were read by immunoSEQ multiplex PCR, and TCRdb kept only the in-frame ones, dropping some. This sample has roughly 85,000 clones, with approximately 90% found just once. The CDR3 is made up of 16 amino acids. The data are from a study of T cell changes during pregnancy in multiple sclerosis. V usage is TRBV21-1 and J usage is TRBJ2-1; the table names TRBD1, a call not compared with the DNA. TRBV21-1 is flagged as a pseudogene. The clonotype was recovered from a female donor with multiple sclerosis, enrolled in a pregnancy study. The source material was peripheral blood, sampled in the first trimester of pregnancy. The CDR3 protein is CASSIETGSSYNEQFF. Here the CDR3 DNA reads TGTGCCAGCAGCATAGAAACAGGGAGCTCCTACAATGAGCAGTTCTTC.